Each of the 15 T cell receptor beta chains below was sequenced from the same sample in a study of T cell changes during pregnancy in multiple sclerosis. TCRdb's copy holds only in-frame clones and misses some; the assay was immunoSEQ multiplex PCR. The table lists about 50,000 clones, over 90% of them singletons, with roughly 0.66% in the top ten. Sequences were derived from CD4+ T cells from peripheral blood mononuclear cells, sampled after pregnancy. These receptors originate from a female donor in good health, enrolled as a control in a pregnancy study.

The V gene is TRBV7-3, the J gene TRBJ2-1, with 8 positions matching TRBD2. CDR1 is SGHTA, CDR2 FQGTGA, per germline. This CDR3 spans 15 amino acids. Trimming cost V 3 bases and J 4 bases; bases outside gene matches: 5. CDR3 sequence (DNA): TGTGCCAGCAGCTTGATGGCGGGGGGATACAATGAGCAGTTCTTC. This encodes CASSLMAGGYNEQFF.

The J gene is TRBJ2-7, the V gene TRBV19, with 10 bases aligning to TRBD1. V lost 3 bases to trimming and J lost 2 bases; unmatched junction nucleotides: 4. Germline V gives CDR1 LNHDA, CDR2 SQIVND (reference sequence). The CDR3 consists of 15 residues. As DNA, the CDR3 is TGTGCCAGTAGTATTATAGGACAGGGGGCCTACGAGCAGTACTTC. It codes for CASSIIGQGAYEQYF. Filled out from reference TRBV19 and TRBJ2-7, the complete variable domain reads DGGITQSPKYLFRKEGQNVTLSCEQNLNHDAMYWYRQDPGQGLRLIYYSQIVNDFQKGDIAEGYSVSREKKESFPLTVTSAQKNPTAFYLCASSIIGQGAYEQYFGPGTRLTVT.

The genes are TRBV14 and TRBJ2-7; D gene ambiguous. Germline V gives CDR1 SGHDN, CDR2 FVKESK. Trimming removed 1 base at V and 2 bases at J, with 6 bases between. The CDR3 sequence is 13 residues long. The CDR3 protein is CASSQVATYEQYF. CDR3 nucleotides: TGTGCCAGCAGCCAAGTGGCCACCTACGAGCAGTACTTC.

This chain links TRBV5-1 with TRBJ2-5; 12 positions agree with TRBD2. This CDR3 has 14 residues. The trim removed 4 bases at V and 4 bases at J, leaving 2 bases unmatched. From germline, CDR1 is SGHRS and CDR2 YFSETQ. The CDR3 region is CASSQGLAGETQYF. As DNA, the CDR3 is TGCGCCAGCAGCCAGGGACTAGCGGGAGAGACCCAGTACTTC. The full variable domain, its missing parts supplied by reference TRBV5-1 and TRBJ2-5, is KAGVTQTPRYLIKTRGQQVTLSCSPISGHRSVSWYQQTPGQGLQFLFEYFSETQRNKGNFPGRFSGRQFSNSRSEMNVSTLELGDSALYLCASSQGLAGETQYFGPGTRLLVL.

The chain links TRBV5-4 to TRBJ2-3; TRBD1 matches 9 bases. Germline trimming cut 4 bases from V and 4 bases from J; bases unmatched to any gene: 4. The CDR3 has 14 residues. Germline V gene sequence: CDR1 SGHNT, CDR2 YYREEE (reference sequence). In DNA, the CDR3 is TGTGCCAGCAGCGTACAGGGGGCAGCAGATACGCAGTATTTT. Translating it yields CASSVQGAADTQYF.

CDR3 protein: CASSPRAGANTGELFF. Written as DNA, the CDR3 is TGTGCCAGCTCACCACGAGCGGGGGCGAACACCGGGGAGCTGTTTTTT. The chain combines TRBV18 with TRBJ2-2; 8 nucleotides align to TRBD2. The V and J ends lost 1 base and 0 bases, in that order; junction bases with no gene match: 1. CDR3 size: 16 residues. The germline V gene has CDR1 KGHSH and CDR2 LQKENI.

The chain uses TRBV7-9 and TRBJ2-6, with D perhaps matching TRBD1 (5 bases). Germline CDR1 reads SEHNR; CDR2 reads FQNEAQ (reference sequence). V lost 5 bases and J lost 4, with 9 bases in between. This CDR3 is built from 14 residues. In DNA, the CDR3 is TGTGCCAGCAGCGTACGACAGGGGGCCAACGTCCTGACTTTC. The encoded protein is CASSVRQGANVLTF.

The genes are TRBV6-5 and TRBJ1-6, with unresolved D. Germline V gene lookup returns CDR1 MNHEY and CDR2 SVGAGI. The CDR3 is made up of 16 amino acids. With 4 bases removed from V and 0 bases from J, the gap between germline ends came to 10 bases. This CDR3 is CASSSPGGSYNSPLHF. For the CDR3, the DNA is TGTGCCAGCAGTTCTCCGGGTGGCTCCTATAATTCACCCCTCCACTTT.

The table lists this clone with a count of one. This rearrangement joins TRBV6-5 to TRBJ1-4; D unclear. This CDR3 spans 15 amino acids. Per the germline V gene, CDR1 is MNHEY and CDR2 is SVGAGI. V was clipped by 2 bases and J by 7 bases, with 14 bases between them. For the CDR3, the DNA is TGTGCCAGCAGTTACGGTTCGGGTCGCGGTGAAAAACTGTTTTTT. It yields the protein CASSYGSGRGEKLFF.

The rearrangement uses TRBV28 and TRBJ1-3, with D perhaps TRBD1 (5 bases). The CDR3 runs 11 residues. Germline V CDR1 and CDR2: MDHEN, SYDVKM. The CDR3 nucleotides are TGTGGGGGGACTTCTGGAAACACCATATATTTT. Translated: CGGTSGNTIYF.

V usage is TRBV15 and J usage is TRBJ2-3, with 8 bases matching TRBD2. The CDR3 sequence is 15 residues long. Germline-derived CDR1 and CDR2 are LNHNV and YYDKDF (reference sequence). V trimming: 8 bases; J trimming: 4 bases; junction bases outside the gene matches: 11. Here the CDR3 DNA reads TGTGCCACCGGGAGGAGCGGGGGCCTCCCAGATACGCAGTATTTT. This codes for CATGRSGGLPDTQYF.

The chain combines TRBV7-2 with TRBJ2-3; maybe TRBD1 (6 bases). V lost 7 bases, J lost 0 bases, and 14 bases lay in between. Germline loops: CDR1 SGHTA, CDR2 FQGNSA. This CDR3 comprises 15 residues. CDR3 region: CASTLGQSSTDTQYF. The CDR3 DNA sequence: TGTGCCAGCACCCTAGGACAGTCTAGCACAGATACGCAGTATTTT.

The J gene is TRBJ2-2, the V gene TRBV11-3, with D maybe TRBD1 (5 bases). The CDR3 consists of 18 residues. The V gene's germline CDR1 is SGHNT and CDR2 YENEEA. The germline V and J ends were trimmed by 2 bases and 3 bases, with 19 bases remaining between them. CDR3 protein: CASSLWGPSRTHTGELFF. CDR3 DNA sequence: TGTGCCAGCAGCTTATGGGGCCCCTCGCGGACCCACACCGGGGAGCTGTTTTTT.

J is TRBJ2-7 and V is TRBV14; 7 positions agree with TRBD2. This CDR3 is 19 amino acids long. Germline V gene sequence: CDR1 SGHDN, CDR2 FVKESK. V was clipped by 1 base and J by 0 bases; unmatched bases: 15. CDR3 DNA: TGTGCCAGCAGCCAAGCGGGGGTTCGGAGCGGGGTAGGCTCCTACGAGCAGTACTTC. Encoded protein: CASSQAGVRSGVGSYEQYF.

The chain is built from TRBV28 and TRBJ2-1; TRBD1 is a possible D gene (6 bases). V was cut by 0 bases and J by 8 bases, with 23 bases left in between. In germline, CDR1 is MDHEN, CDR2 SYDVKM. The CDR3 is made up of 18 amino acids. CDR3 bases: TGTGCCAGCAGTTTATGGTTAAGGGCAGGGGAATTGGGCCATGAGCAGTTCTTC. Protein product: CASSLWLRAGELGHEQFF. Complete variable domain (other parts from reference TRBV28 and TRBJ2-1): DVKVTQSSRYLVKRTGEKVFLECVQDMDHENMFWYRQDPGLGLRLIYFSYDVKMKEKGDIPEGYSVSREKKERFSLILESASTNQTSMYLCASSLWLRAGELGHEQFFGPGTRLTVL.